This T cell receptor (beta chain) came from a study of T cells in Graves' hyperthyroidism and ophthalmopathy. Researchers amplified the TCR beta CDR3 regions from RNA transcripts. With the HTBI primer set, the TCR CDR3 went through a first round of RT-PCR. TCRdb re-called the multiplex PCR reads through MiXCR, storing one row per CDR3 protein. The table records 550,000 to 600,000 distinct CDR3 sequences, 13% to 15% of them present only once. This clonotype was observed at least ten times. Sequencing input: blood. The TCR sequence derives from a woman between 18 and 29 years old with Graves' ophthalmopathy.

The CDR3 is CASSFRANSGRAQGWVYNEQFF. The CDR3 coding sequence is TGTGCCAGCAGTTTTCGAGCCAATAGCGGGAGGGCCCAAGGCTGGGTCTACAATGAGCAGTTCTTC. The chain has TRBV12-3 or TRBV12-4 and TRBJ2-1; 11 nucleotides align to TRBD2. The length of the CDR3 is 22 residues. Unmatched junction bases numbered 22, after V lost 3 bases and J lost 3 bases.